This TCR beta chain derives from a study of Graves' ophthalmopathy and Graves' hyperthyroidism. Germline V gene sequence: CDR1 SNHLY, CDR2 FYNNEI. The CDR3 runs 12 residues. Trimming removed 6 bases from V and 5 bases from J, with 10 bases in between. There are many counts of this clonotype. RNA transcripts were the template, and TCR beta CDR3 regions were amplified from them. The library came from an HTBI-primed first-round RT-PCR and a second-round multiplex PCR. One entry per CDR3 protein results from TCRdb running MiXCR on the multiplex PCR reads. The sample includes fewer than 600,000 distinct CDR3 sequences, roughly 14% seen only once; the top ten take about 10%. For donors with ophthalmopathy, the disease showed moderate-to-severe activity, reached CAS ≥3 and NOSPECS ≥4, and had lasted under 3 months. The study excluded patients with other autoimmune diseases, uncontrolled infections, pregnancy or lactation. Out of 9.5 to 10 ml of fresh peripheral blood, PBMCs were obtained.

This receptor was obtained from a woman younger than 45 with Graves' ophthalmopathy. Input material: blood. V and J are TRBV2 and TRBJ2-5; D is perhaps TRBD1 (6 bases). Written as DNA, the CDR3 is TGTGCCAGCAGACAGGGATTGGAGACCCAGTACTTC. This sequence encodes CASRQGLETQYF.